The entry that follows covers one TCR beta chain sequence. The data originate from a study of T cell repertoires in cytomegalovirus infection. TCRdb analysed the reads with MiXCR anew, one entry per CDR3 protein. The data contain some 440,000 distinct CDR3 sequences, approximately 31% of them singletons. CDR3 length: 13 amino acids. Deletions cut 5 bases from V and 7 bases from J, with 12 bases between. Germline V lookup: CDR1 SGHVS, CDR2 FNYEAQ. This TCR was sampled from a human donor in good health (CMV status not recorded). Some clones in this sample may be carry-over from other donors' samples. The sequenced sample consisted of PBMCs. This chain connects TRBV7-6 to TRBJ2-1, with a tentative D call TRBD1 (6 bases). The CDR3 sequence is CASSTPRGNEQFF. CDR3 coding DNA: TGTGCCAGCAGCACCCCCAGGGGAAATGAGCAGTTCTTC. The variable domain in full, with the rest retrieved from reference TRBV7-6 and TRBJ2-1, is GAGVSQSPRYKVTKRGQDVALRCDPISGHVSLYWYRQALGQGPEFLTYFNYEAQQDKSGLPNDRFSAERPEGSISTLTIQRTEQRDSAMYRCASSTPRGNEQFFGPGTRLTVL.